The 25 T cell receptor beta chains given below trace back to one sample, sequenced in a study of T-cell reconstitution after alpha-beta-depleted transplantation in children. Unique molecular identifiers were built into the TCRbeta library. In TCRdb, the PCR reads were re-called with MiXCR into one record per CDR3 protein. The table records 120,000 or so distinct CDR3 sequences, 10% of them present only once. Material: PBMCs from the stem cell graft donor, obtained from the stem cell graft. Receptors originate from a human donor who donated a stem cell graft to a child with acute lymphoblastic leukemia.

The chain couples TRBV12-5 to TRBJ2-3, with 11 bases identical to TRBD2. With 0 bases clipped from V and 1 base from J, the junction kept 6 bases outside the gene matches. Germline loops: CDR1 LGHNT, CDR2 FRNRAP. The CDR3 extends over 18 amino acids. Here the CDR3 DNA reads TGTGCTAGTGGTTTGGTACTAGCGGGGGATGGTGGCACAGATACGCAGTATTTT. Translating gives CASGLVLAGDGGTDTQYF.

There are many counts of this clonotype. V gene TRBV12-3 or TRBV12-4 combines with J gene TRBJ2-7, with TRBD2 identical over 13 bases. This CDR3 spans 13 amino acids. Trimming at V came to 5 bases and at J to 7 bases, leaving 2 bases not matched to a gene. The CDR3 loop reads CASSVGLAGEQYF. In DNA form, the CDR3 reads TGTGCCAGCAGTGTGGGACTAGCGGGAGAGCAGTACTTC.

There are many counts of this clonotype. The chain employs TRBV11-1 and TRBJ2-5; a possible D gene is TRBD1 (5 bases). Trimming left V 5 bases short and J 2 bases short, with 9 bases between. Germline values: CDR1 SGHAT, CDR2 FQDESV (reference sequence). The CDR3 is 13 residues long. The CDR3, as DNA: TGTGCCAGCAGCCGCGACAGACAAGAGACCCAGTACTTC. Translating it yields CASSRDRQETQYF.

This clonotype was observed many times. The chain couples TRBV9 to TRBJ2-7, with TRBD1 identical over 10 bases. CDR3 length: 16 amino acids. J gave up 7 bases and V 0 bases, and 10 bases lay outside the gene matches. The V gene's germline CDR1 is SGDLS and CDR2 YYNGEE. The CDR3 nucleotides read TGTGCCAGCAGCGTAGTCACCCCGGACAGGGGGGGAGAGCAGTACTTC. As protein: CASSVVTPDRGGEQYF.

This clonotype was picked up many times. The CDR3 coding sequence is TGTGCCAGCAGTTTAGCGCAGCCTAGCGGGGGGGCCTGGAATGAGCAGTTCTTC. Translation gives CASSLAQPSGGAWNEQFF. J is TRBJ2-1 and V is TRBV12-3 or TRBV12-4; TRBD2 aligns across 12 bases. The CDR3 has 18 residues. Unmatched junction bases numbered 10, after V lost 0 bases and J lost 7 bases.

This clonotype was observed many times. The chain employs TRBV7-2 and TRBJ2-7; unclear D gene. Per germline, CDR1 SGHTA and CDR2 FQGNSA. V lost 2 bases to trimming and J lost 2 bases, with 7 bases between them. This CDR3 contains 13 residues. In DNA, the CDR3 is TGTGCCAGCAGCTTAAGAACGCCCTACGAGCAGTACTTC. This encodes CASSLRTPYEQYF.

The chain is built from TRBV7-9 and TRBJ2-7; D may be TRBD2 (5 bases). Per the germline V gene, CDR1 is SEHNR and CDR2 is FQNEAQ (reference sequence). Trimming removed 1 base from V and 2 bases from J, with 12 bases in between. The CDR3 sequence is 15 residues long. The CDR3 loop is CASSLGTGKTYEQYF. Written as DNA, the CDR3 is TGTGCCAGCAGCTTAGGGACTGGAAAAACCTACGAGCAGTACTTC.

This clonotype was seen at least ten times. V and J are TRBV11-3 and TRBJ1-1; no definite D call. The CDR3 is made up of 13 amino acids. Germline V gene lookup returns CDR1 SGHNT and CDR2 YENEEA. Trimming shortened V by 5 bases and J by 3 bases, and 10 bases separated the two germline ends. The CDR3 is CASSRSSDTEAFF. In DNA, the CDR3 is TGTGCCAGCAGCCGATCCTCGGACACTGAAGCTTTCTTT.

The sample holds many counts of this clonotype. CDR3 amino acids: CASSFDWTSINEQFF. Here the CDR3 DNA reads TGTGCCAGCAGTTTCGACTGGACTTCAATCAATGAGCAGTTCTTC. The chain links TRBV7-2 to TRBJ2-1, with D maybe TRBD2 (5 bases). CDR3 length: 15 amino acids. Trimming left V 6 bases short and J 6 bases short, with 18 bases between. CDR1 SGHTA and CDR2 FQGNSA come from the germline V gene.

In this sample, this clonotype turned up many times. The J gene is TRBJ2-7, the V gene TRBV2, with 9 bases identical to TRBD1. V trimming: 10 bases; J trimming: 3 bases; junction bases outside the gene matches: 7. This CDR3 comprises 13 residues. Germline-derived CDR1 and CDR2 are SNHLY and FYNNEI. The CDR3 nucleotides read TGTGCCACCGGCCGACAGGGGGTCTACGAGCAGTACTTC. Residues: CATGRQGVYEQYF. The full variable domain, its missing parts supplied by reference TRBV2 and TRBJ2-7, is EPEVTQTPSHQVTQMGQEVILRCVPISNHLYFYWYRQILGQKVEFLVSFYNNEISEKSEIFDDQFSVERPDGSNFTLKIRSTKLEDSAMYFCATGRQGVYEQYFGPGTRLTVT.

This clonotype showed up many times. The DNA of the CDR3 is TGTGCCAGCTCGACAGGGACCCCAGATACGCAGTATTTT. Protein product: CASSTGTPDTQYF. The chain uses TRBV28 and TRBJ2-3, with 7 bases identical to TRBD1. Looked up from germline, CDR1 is MDHEN and CDR2 is SYDVKM. The junction had 6 bases not matched to a gene; V was cut back by 8 bases and J by 4 bases. The CDR3 has 13 residues.

The table lists this clonotype with many counts. The chain recombines TRBV15 with TRBJ2-7; D gene uncertain. Trimming left V 2 bases short and J 3 bases short, with 8 bases between. Germline loops: CDR1 LNHNV, CDR2 YYDKDF (reference sequence). This CDR3 contains 13 residues. The chain's CDR3 is CATSRYRVYEQYF. DNA of the CDR3: TGTGCCACCAGCAGATATCGAGTCTACGAGCAGTACTTC. Looking up the rest from reference TRBV15 and TRBJ2-7 gives the full variable domain: DAMVIQNPRYQVTQFGKPVTLSCSQTLNHNVMYWYQQKSSQAPKLLFHYYDKDFNNEADTPDNFQSRRPNTSFCFLDIRSPGLGDTAMYLCATSRYRVYEQYFGPGTRLTVT.

This clonotype was recorded at least ten times. The genes are TRBV25-1 and TRBJ2-2; TRBD1 matches at 7 bases. The V gene end was trimmed by 4 bases and the J gene end by 0 bases; junction bases not matched to a gene: 2. This CDR3 spans 15 amino acids. Germline V gives CDR1 MGHDK, CDR2 SYGVNS. The CDR3 loop is CASSGQGANTGELFF. The CDR3 DNA reads TGTGCCAGCAGTGGACAGGGAGCGAACACCGGGGAGCTGTTTTTT.

This clonotype has just a few counts. The chain recombines TRBV5-1 with TRBJ2-3, with 9 bases matching TRBD1. The CDR3 covers 15 residues. Germline CDR1 SGHRS, CDR2 YFSETQ. Trimming took 4 bases from V and 2 from J; bases not matched to a gene: 5. Written as DNA, the CDR3 is TGCGCCAGCAGCCTGCGGGACAGGGACACAGATACGCAGTATTTT. The encoded protein is CASSLRDRDTDTQYF. Supplemented by reference TRBV5-1 and TRBJ2-3, the full variable domain reads KAGVTQTPRYLIKTRGQQVTLSCSPISGHRSVSWYQQTPGQGLQFLFEYFSETQRNKGNFPGRFSGRQFSNSRSEMNVSTLELGDSALYLCASSLRDRDTDTQYFGPGTRLTVL.

The table lists this clonotype with many counts. The chain combines TRBV27 with TRBJ1-5; no definite D call. Trimming shortened V by 2 bases and J by 0 bases, and 5 bases separated the two germline ends. The CDR3 extends over 14 amino acids. The germline CDR1 and CDR2 sequences are MNHEY and SMNVEV (reference sequence). This chain's CDR3 is CASSLKYSNQPQHF. The DNA of the CDR3 is TGTGCCAGCAGTTTAAAGTATAGCAATCAGCCCCAGCATTTT.

This clonotype was seen a few times. V is TRBV20-1 and J is TRBJ2-7, with D maybe TRBD2 (7 bases). Trimming took off 0 bases at V and 3 bases at J, with 24 bases between the two ends. The CDR3 sequence is 18 residues long. The germline V gene encodes CDR1 DFQATT and CDR2 SNEGSKA (reference sequence). The CDR3 here is CSARDRPVGGGPVYEQYF. The CDR3 coding sequence is TGCAGTGCTAGAGATCGCCCCGTGGGGGGGGGGCCTGTCTACGAGCAGTACTTC.

This clonotype was picked up many times. V usage is TRBV9 and J usage is TRBJ2-1; 8 bases map to TRBD2. Germline V lookup: CDR1 SGDLS, CDR2 YYNGEE. J gave up 4 bases and V 0 bases, and 15 bases lay outside the gene matches. This CDR3 spans 19 amino acids. The CDR3 nucleotides read TGTGCCAGCAGCGTAGAAGCGGGAGCTAGTTCGATTAAGTACAATGAGCAGTTCTTC. Amino acids: CASSVEAGASSIKYNEQFF.

The DNA of the CDR3 is TGTGCCGGGGGGGCATTGTACGAGCAGTACTTC. Translation: CAGGALYEQYF. The chain joins TRBV2 to TRBJ2-7, with D possibly being TRBD2 (7 bases). Germline V gene sequence: CDR1 SNHLY, CDR2 FYNNEI. Trimming left V 11 bases short and J 4 bases short, with 12 bases between. The CDR3 loop spans 11 amino acids.

This clonotype was seen at least ten times. The rearrangement links TRBV2 to TRBJ2-1; 10 bases align to TRBD1. The CDR3 length is 15 residues. J gave up 8 bases and V 5 bases, and 9 bases lay outside the gene matches. Germline values: CDR1 SNHLY, CDR2 FYNNEI. CDR3 region: CASSWDRGVVDEQFF. The CDR3 DNA sequence: TGTGCCAGCAGTTGGGACAGGGGAGTTGTGGATGAGCAGTTCTTC.

The V call is TRBV11-2, the J call TRBJ2-7; maybe TRBD2 (5 bases). Germline-derived CDR1 and CDR2 are SGHAT and FQNNGV. This CDR3 is 14 amino acids long. V was pared by 5 bases and J by 7 bases, with 18 bases between. Here the CDR3 reads CASSLLPVRREQYF. For the CDR3, the DNA is TGTGCCAGCAGCCTTCTACCGGTTAGGAGGGAGCAGTACTTC.

This rearrangement joins TRBV5-4 to TRBJ2-7; 7 nucleotides align to TRBD2. V was pared by 6 bases and J by 3 bases, with 12 bases of the junction left unmatched. The germline CDR1 and CDR2 sequences are SGHNT and YYREEE (reference sequence). The CDR3 runs 15 residues. CDR3: CASMVSGRENYEQYF. The CDR3 nucleotides are TGTGCCAGCATGGTATCAGGGCGGGAGAACTACGAGCAGTACTTC.

This clonotype occurred many times. This chain connects TRBV20-1 to TRBJ2-1; D is ambiguous. This CDR3 region has 16 residues. Germline V gene data show CDR1 as DFQATT and CDR2 as SNEGSKA (reference sequence). V was trimmed by 4 bases and J by 0 bases, leaving 16 bases between them. DNA of the CDR3: TGCAGTGCTACGTACTCCGACTCTAGCTCCTACAATGAGCAGTTCTTC. Translation gives CSATYSDSSSYNEQFF.

The V and J genes are TRBV20-1 and TRBJ2-1; 8 positions match TRBD1. The CDR3 sequence is 15 residues long. Germline assignment: CDR1 DFQATT and CDR2 SNEGSKA (reference sequence). V was clipped by 3 bases and J by 1 base; unmatched bases: 5. CDR3 residues: CSASDRDRSYNEQFF. CDR3 sequence (DNA): TGCAGTGCTAGCGACCGGGACAGGTCCTACAATGAGCAGTTCTTC.

This clonotype was seen many times. The V call is TRBV5-6, the J call TRBJ2-1; D ambiguous. V lost 4 bases and J lost 0, with 11 bases in between. The CDR3 is 15 residues long. Looked up from germline, CDR1 is SGHDT and CDR2 is YYEEEE. CDR3 sequence reads: CASSTTHSSYNEQFF. CDR3 nucleotide sequence: TGTGCCAGCAGCACTACCCACAGCTCCTACAATGAGCAGTTCTTC.

This clonotype was seen many times. This sequence joins TRBV6-5 and TRBJ1-6, with no clear D. This CDR3 spans 14 amino acids. V lost 6 bases and J 7 bases, leaving 13 bases between the germline ends. Germline CDR1 MNHEY, CDR2 SVGAGI. The CDR3 coding sequence is TGTGCCAGCAGAGGCGGACCCGAGAATTCACCCCTCCACTTT. This codes for CASRGGPENSPLHF.